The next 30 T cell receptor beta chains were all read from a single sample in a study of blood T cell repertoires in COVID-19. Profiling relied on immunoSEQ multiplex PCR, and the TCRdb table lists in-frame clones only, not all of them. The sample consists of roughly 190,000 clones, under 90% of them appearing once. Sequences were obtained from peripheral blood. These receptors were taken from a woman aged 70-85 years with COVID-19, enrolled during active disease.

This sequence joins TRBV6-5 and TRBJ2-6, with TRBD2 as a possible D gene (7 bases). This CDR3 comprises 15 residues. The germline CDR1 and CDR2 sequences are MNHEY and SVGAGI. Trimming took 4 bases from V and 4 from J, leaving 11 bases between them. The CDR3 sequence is CASSWGGTGANVLTF. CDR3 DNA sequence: TGTGCCAGCAGTTGGGGGGGCACCGGGGCCAACGTCCTGACTTTC.

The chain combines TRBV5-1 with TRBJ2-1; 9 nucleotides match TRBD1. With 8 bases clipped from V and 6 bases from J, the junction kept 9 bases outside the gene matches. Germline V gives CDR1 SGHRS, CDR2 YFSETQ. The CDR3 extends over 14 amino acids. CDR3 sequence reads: CASNRDREINEQFF. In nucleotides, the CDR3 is TGCGCCAGTAACCGGGACAGGGAGATCAATGAGCAGTTCTTC.

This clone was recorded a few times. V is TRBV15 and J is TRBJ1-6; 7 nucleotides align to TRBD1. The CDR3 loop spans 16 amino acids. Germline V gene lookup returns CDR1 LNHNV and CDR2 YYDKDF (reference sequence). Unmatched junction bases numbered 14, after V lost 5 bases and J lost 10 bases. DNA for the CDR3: TGTGCCACCAGCTCAAATTCGACAGGGTCAAGATCACCCCTCCACTTT. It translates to CATSSNSTGSRSPLHF. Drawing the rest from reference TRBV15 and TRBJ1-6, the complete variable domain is DAMVIQNPRYQVTQFGKPVTLSCSQTLNHNVMYWYQQKSSQAPKLLFHYYDKDFNNEADTPDNFQSRRPNTSFCFLDIRSPGLGDTAMYLCATSSNSTGSRSPLHFGNGTRLTVT.

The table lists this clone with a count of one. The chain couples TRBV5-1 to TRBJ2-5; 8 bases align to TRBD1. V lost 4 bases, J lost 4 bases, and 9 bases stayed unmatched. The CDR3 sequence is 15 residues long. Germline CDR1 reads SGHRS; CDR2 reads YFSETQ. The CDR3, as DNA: TGCGCCAGCAGCGACCGACAGGGGCAGGGAGAGACCCAGTACTTC. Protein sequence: CASSDRQGQGETQYF.

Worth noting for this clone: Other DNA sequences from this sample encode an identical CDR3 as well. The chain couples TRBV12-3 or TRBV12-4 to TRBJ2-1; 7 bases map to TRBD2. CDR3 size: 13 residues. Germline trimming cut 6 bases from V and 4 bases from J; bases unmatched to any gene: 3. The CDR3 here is CASSWTSYNEQFF. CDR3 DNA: TGTGCCAGCAGCTGGACTAGTTACAATGAGCAGTTCTTC.

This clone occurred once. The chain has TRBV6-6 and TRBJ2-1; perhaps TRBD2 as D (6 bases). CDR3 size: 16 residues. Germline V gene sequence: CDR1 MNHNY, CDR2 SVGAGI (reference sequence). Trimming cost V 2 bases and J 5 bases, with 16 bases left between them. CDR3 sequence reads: CASSYPFGGDHNEQFF. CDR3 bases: TGTGCCAGCAGTTACCCCTTTGGCGGGGATCACAATGAGCAGTTCTTC.

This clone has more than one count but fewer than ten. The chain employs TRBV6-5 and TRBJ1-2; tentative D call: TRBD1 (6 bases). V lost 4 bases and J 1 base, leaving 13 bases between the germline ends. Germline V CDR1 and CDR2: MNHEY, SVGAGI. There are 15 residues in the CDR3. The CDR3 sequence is CASSLSGQLNYGYTF. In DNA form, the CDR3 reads TGTGCCAGCAGTTTGAGCGGACAGCTTAACTATGGCTACACCTTC.

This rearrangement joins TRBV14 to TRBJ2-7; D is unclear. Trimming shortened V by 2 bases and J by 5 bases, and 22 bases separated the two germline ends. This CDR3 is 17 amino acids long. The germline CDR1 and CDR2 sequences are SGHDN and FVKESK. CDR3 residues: CASSQTLGVPSFHEQYF. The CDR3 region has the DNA TGTGCCAGCAGCCAAACCCTCGGAGTCCCCTCCTTCCACGAGCAGTACTTC.

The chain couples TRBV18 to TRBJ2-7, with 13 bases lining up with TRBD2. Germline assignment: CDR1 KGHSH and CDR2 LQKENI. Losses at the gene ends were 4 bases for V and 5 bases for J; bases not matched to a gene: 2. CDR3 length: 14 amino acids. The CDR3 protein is CASSRTSGSHEQYF. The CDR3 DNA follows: TGTGCCAGCTCACGGACTAGCGGGAGCCACGAGCAGTACTTC.

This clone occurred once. CDR3 sequence reads: CASSAASGRAGNEQFF. In DNA form, the CDR3 reads TGTGCCAGCAGCGCCGCTAGCGGGAGGGCGGGGAATGAGCAGTTCTTC. This chain joins TRBV7-6 and TRBJ2-1; 12 nucleotides line up with TRBD2. Germline assignment: CDR1 SGHVS and CDR2 FNYEAQ. The ends lost 5 bases at V and 7 bases at J; junction bases unmatched: 9. CDR3 length: 16 residues.

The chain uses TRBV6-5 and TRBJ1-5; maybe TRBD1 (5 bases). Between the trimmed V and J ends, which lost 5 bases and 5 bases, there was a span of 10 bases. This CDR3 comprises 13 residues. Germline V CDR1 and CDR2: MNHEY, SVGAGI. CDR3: CASSQDKDQPQHF. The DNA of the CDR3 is TGTGCCAGCAGTCAGGACAAGGATCAGCCCCAGCATTTT.

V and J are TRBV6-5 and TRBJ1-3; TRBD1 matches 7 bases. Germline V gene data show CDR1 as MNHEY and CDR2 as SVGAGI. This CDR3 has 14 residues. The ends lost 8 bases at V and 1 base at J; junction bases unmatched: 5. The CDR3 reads CASRKTGSGNTIYF. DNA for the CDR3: TGTGCCAGCCGCAAGACAGGGTCTGGAAACACCATATATTTT.

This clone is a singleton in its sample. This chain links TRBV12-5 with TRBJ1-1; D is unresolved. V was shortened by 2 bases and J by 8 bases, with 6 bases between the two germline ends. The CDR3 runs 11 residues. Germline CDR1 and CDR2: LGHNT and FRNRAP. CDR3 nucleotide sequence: TGTGCTAGTGGTTTGCGAGCGGAAGCTTTCTTT. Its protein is CASGLRAEAFF. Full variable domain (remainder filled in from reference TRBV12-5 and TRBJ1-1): DARVTQTPRHKVTEMGQEVTMRCQPILGHNTVFWYRQTMMQGLELLAYFRNRAPLDDSGMPKDRFSAEMPDATLATLKIQPSEPRDSAVYFCASGLRAEAFFGQGTRLTVV.

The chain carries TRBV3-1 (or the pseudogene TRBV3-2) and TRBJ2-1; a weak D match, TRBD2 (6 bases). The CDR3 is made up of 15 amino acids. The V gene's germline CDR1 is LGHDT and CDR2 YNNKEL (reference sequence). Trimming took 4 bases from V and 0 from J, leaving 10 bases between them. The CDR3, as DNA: TGTGCCAGCAGCCGACCAGCGGGCTCCTACAATGAGCAGTTCTTC. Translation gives CASSRPAGSYNEQFF.

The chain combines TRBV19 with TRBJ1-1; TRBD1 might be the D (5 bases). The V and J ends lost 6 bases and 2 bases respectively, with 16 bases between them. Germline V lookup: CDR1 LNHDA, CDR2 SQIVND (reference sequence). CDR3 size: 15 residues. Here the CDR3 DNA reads TGTGCCAGTAGCACCGCGGGGCGAAATAACACTGAAGCTTTCTTT. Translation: CASSTAGRNNTEAFF.

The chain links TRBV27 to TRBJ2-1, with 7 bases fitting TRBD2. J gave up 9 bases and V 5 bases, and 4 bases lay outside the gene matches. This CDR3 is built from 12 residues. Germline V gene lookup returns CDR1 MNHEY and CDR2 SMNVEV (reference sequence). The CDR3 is CASSDTGGEQFF. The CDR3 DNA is TGTGCCAGCAGTGATACGGGGGGTGAGCAGTTCTTC.

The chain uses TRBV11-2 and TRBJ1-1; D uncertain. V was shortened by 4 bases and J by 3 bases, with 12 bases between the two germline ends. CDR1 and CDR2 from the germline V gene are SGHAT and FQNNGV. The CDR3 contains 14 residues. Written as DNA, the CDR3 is TGTGCCAGCAGCTCAGTAAACCGGGACACTGAAGCTTTCTTT. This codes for CASSSVNRDTEAFF.

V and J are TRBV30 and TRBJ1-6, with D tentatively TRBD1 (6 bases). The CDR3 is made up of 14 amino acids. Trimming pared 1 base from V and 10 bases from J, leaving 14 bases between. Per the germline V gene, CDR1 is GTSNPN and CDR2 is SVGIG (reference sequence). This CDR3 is CAWSGDMKGSPLHF. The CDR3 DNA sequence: TGTGCCTGGAGTGGGGACATGAAGGGCTCACCCCTCCACTTT.

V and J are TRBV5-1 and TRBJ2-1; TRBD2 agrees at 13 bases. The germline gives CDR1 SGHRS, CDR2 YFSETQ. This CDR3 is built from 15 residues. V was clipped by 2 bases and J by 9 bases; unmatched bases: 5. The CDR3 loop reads CASSLGLAGEGEQFF. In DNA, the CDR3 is TGCGCCAGCAGCTTAGGACTAGCGGGAGAGGGTGAGCAGTTCTTC.

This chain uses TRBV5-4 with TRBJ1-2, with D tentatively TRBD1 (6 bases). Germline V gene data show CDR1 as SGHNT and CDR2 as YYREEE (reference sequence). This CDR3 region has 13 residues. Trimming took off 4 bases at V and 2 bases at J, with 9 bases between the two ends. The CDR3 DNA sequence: TGTGCCAGCAGCGCGGACAGCAACTATGGCTACACCTTC. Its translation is CASSADSNYGYTF.

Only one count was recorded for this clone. The DNA for the CDR3 is TGTGCCAGCAGCGTACATGCGGGACTCAAAGATGAGACCCAGTACTTC. Translating gives CASSVHAGLKDETQYF. This chain joins TRBV9 and TRBJ2-5; maybe TRBD2 (6 bases). The CDR3 has 16 residues. Germline CDR1 SGDLS, CDR2 YYNGEE. V shed 1 base and J shed 5 bases, with 18 bases lying between them.

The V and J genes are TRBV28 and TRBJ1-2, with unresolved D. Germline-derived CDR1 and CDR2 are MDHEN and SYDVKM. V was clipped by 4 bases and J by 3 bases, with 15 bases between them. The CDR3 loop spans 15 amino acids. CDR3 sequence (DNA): TGTGCCAGCAGTTCTCTAGGACCGGGGTACTATGGCTACACCTTC. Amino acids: CASSSLGPGYYGYTF.

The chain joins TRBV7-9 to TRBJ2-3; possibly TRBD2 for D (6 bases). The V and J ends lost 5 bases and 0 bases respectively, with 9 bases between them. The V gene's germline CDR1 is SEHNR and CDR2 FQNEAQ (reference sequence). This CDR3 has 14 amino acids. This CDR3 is CASSPGLSTDTQYF. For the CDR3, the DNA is TGTGCCAGCAGCCCGGGACTGAGCACAGATACGCAGTATTTT.

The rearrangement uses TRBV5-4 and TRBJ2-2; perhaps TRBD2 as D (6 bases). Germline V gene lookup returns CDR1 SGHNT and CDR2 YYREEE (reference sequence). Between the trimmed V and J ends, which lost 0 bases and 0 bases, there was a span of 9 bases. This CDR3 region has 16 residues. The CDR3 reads CASSLAGTANTGELFF. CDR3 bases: TGTGCCAGCAGCTTGGCCGGGACTGCGAACACCGGGGAGCTGTTTTTT.

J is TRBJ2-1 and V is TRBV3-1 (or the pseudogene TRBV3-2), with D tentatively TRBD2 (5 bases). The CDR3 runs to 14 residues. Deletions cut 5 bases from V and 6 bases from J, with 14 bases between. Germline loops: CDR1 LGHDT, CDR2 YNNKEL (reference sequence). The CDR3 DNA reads TGTGCCAGCAGCTCCATTCATGGGAGCAATGAGCAGTTCTTC. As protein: CASSSIHGSNEQFF.

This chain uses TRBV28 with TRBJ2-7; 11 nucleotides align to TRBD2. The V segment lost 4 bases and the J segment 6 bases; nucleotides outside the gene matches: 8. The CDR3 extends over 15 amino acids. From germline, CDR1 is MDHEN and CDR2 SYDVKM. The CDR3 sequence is CASSSFTSGSAEQYF. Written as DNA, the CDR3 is TGTGCCAGCAGTTCCTTCACTAGCGGGAGTGCCGAGCAGTACTTC.

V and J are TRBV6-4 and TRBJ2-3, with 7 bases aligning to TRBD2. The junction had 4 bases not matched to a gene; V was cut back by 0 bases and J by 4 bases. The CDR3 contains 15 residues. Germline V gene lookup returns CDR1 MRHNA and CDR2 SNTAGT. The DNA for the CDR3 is TGTGCCAGCAGTGACTCGGGGGGGGTCCCAGATACGCAGTATTTT. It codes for CASSDSGGVPDTQYF.

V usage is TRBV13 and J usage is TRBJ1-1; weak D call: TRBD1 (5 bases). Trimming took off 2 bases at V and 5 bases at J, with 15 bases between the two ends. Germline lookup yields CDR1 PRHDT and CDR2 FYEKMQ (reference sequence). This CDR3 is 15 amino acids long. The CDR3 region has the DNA TGTGCCAGCAGCTTACGTTCAGGGTTCGGAACTGAAGCTTTCTTT. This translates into CASSLRSGFGTEAFF. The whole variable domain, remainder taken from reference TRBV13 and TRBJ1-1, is AAGVIQSPRHLIKEKRETATLKCYPIPRHDTVYWYQQGPGQDPQFLISFYEKMQSDKGSIPDRFSAQQFSDYHSELNMSSLELGDSALYFCASSLRSGFGTEAFFGQGTRLTVV.

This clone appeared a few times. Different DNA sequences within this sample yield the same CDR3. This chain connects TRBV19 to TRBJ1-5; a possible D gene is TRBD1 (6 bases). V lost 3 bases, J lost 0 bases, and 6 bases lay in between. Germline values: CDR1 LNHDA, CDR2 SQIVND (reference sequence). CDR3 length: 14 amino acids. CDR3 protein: CASSIRGSNQPQHF. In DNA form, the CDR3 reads TGTGCCAGTAGTATCAGGGGTAGCAATCAGCCCCAGCATTTT.

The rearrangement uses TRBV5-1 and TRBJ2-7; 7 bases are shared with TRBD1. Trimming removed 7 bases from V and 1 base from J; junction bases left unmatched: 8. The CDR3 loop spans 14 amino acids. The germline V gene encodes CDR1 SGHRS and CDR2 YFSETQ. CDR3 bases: TGCGCCAGCCGATTGACAGGGACATCCTACGAGCAGTACTTC. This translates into CASRLTGTSYEQYF.